What follows is one T cell receptor (beta chain) and its context. What it binds is not known. Germline values: CDR1 MNHEY, CDR2 SMNVEV (reference sequence). With 5 bases removed from V and 5 bases from J, the gap between germline ends came to 24 bases. The CDR3 length is 17 residues. PCR employed 60 Vbeta and 13 Jbeta primers. Sequencing was performed with immunoSEQ multiplex PCR; in TCRdb, only in-frame clones are kept and a portion is missing. Here the sample spans roughly 170,000 clones, about 72% being singletons. The data were taken from a study of cytomegalovirus exposure and HLA in healthy donors. The study's findings and limits: Researchers counted approximately 160 TCR beta chains as cytomegalovirus-associated. Per published reports, the classifier diagnosed cytomegalovirus status with high specificity and sensitivity.

The chain employs TRBV27 and TRBJ1-2, with a weak D call TRBD1 (6 bases). This sequence originates from a girl between 5 and 17 years old in good health and CMV-seronegative. The sequenced sample was PBMCs. The CDR3 coding sequence is TGTGCCAGCAGTCCGGCCGGGACACGCTCTTCGGGGTATGGCTACACCTTC. Encoded protein: CASSPAGTRSSGYGYTF.